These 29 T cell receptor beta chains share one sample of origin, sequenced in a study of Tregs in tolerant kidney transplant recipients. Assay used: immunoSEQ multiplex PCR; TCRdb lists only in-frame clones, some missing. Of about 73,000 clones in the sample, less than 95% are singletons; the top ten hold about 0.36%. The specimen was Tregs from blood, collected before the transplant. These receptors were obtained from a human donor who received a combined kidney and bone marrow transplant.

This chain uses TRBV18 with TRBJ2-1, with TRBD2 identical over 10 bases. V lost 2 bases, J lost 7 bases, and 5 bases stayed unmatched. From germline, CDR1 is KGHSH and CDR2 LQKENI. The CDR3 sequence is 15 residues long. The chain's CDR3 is CASSPFSGRSNEQFF. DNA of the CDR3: TGTGCCAGCTCACCATTTAGCGGGAGGTCTAATGAGCAGTTCTTC.

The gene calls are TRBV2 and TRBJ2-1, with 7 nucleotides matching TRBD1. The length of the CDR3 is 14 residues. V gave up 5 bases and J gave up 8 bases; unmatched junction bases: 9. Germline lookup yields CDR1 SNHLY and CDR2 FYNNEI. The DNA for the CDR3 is TGTGCCAGCAGTACTGGACAGGTCCAGGATGAGCAGTTCTTC. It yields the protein CASSTGQVQDEQFF.

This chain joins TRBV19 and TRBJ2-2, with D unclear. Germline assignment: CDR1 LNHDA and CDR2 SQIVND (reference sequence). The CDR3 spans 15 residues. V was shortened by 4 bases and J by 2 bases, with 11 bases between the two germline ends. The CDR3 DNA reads TGTGCCAGTAGTAAAGTAACGAAAAACACCGGGGAGCTGTTTTTT. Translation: CASSKVTKNTGELFF.

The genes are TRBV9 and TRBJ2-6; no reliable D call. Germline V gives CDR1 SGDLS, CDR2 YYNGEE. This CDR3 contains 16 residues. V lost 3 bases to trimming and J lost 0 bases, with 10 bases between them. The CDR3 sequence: CASSGGRASGANVLTF. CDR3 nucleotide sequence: TGTGCCAGCAGCGGCGGACGGGCCTCTGGGGCCAACGTCCTGACTTTC.

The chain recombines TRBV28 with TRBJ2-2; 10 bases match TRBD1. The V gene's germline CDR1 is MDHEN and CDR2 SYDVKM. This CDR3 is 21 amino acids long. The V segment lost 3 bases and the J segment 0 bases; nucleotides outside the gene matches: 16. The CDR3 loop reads CASSLLPGTGAPWANTGELFF. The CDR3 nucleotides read TGTGCCAGCAGTTTGCTTCCCGGGACAGGGGCGCCATGGGCGAACACCGGGGAGCTGTTTTTT. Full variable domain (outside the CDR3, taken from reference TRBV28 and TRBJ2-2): DVKVTQSSRYLVKRTGEKVFLECVQDMDHENMFWYRQDPGLGLRLIYFSYDVKMKEKGDIPEGYSVSREKKERFSLILESASTNQTSMYLCASSLLPGTGAPWANTGELFFGEGSRLTVL.

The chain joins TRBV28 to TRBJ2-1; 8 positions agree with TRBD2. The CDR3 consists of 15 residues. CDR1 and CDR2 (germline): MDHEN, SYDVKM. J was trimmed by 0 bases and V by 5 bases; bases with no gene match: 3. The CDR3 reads CASSTGGVSYNEQFF. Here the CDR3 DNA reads TGTGCCAGCAGTACGGGAGGGGTCTCCTACAATGAGCAGTTCTTC.

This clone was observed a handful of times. CDR3 in amino acids: CASSPTGTGNTIYF. As DNA, the CDR3 is TGTGCCAGCAGCCCCACAGGTACTGGAAACACCATATATTTT. The rearrangement uses TRBV7-9 and TRBJ1-3; D is possibly TRBD1 (5 bases). The CDR3 extends over 14 amino acids. The germline V gene encodes CDR1 SEHNR and CDR2 FQNEAQ (reference sequence). With 5 bases removed from V and 2 bases from J, the gap between germline ends came to 10 bases.

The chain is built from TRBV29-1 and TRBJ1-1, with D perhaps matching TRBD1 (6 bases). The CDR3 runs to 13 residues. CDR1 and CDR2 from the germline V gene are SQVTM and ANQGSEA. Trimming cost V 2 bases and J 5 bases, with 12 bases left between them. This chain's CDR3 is CSVEKGGGTEAFF. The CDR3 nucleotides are TGCAGCGTTGAAAAAGGGGGGGGGACTGAAGCTTTCTTT.

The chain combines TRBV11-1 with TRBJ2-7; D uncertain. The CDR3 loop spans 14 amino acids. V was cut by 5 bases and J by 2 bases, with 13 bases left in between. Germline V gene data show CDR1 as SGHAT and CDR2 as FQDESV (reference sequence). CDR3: CASSALSVAYEQYF. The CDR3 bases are TGTGCCAGCAGCGCGCTGAGCGTCGCCTACGAGCAGTACTTC. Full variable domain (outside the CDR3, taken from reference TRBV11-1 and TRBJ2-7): EAEVAQSPRYKITEKSQAVAFWCDPISGHATLYWYRQILGQGPELLVQFQDESVVDDSQLPKDRFSAERLKGVDSTLKIQPAELGDSAMYLCASSALSVAYEQYFGPGTRLTVT.

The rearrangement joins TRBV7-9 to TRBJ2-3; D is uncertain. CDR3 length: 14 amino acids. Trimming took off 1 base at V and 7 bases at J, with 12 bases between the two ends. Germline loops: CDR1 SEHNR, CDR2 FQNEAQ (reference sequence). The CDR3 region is CASSLEVSVYTQYF. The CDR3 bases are TGTGCCAGCAGCTTAGAGGTTTCGGTTTATACGCAGTATTTT.

The CDR3 loop reads CASSFQDRVGNYGYTF. CDR3 nucleotide sequence: TGTGCCAGCAGCTTTCAGGACAGGGTTGGTAACTATGGCTACACCTTC. The chain carries TRBV5-6 and TRBJ1-2; 8 nucleotides align to TRBD1. V lost 2 bases, J lost 1 base, and 7 bases stayed unmatched. The CDR3 consists of 16 residues. Germline V gene sequence: CDR1 SGHDT, CDR2 YYEEEE.

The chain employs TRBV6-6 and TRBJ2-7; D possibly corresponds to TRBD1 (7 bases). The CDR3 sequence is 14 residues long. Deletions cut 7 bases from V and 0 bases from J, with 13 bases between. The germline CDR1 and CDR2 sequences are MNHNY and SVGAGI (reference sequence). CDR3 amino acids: CASTQGGSSYEQYF. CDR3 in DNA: TGTGCCAGCACTCAGGGGGGAAGCTCCTACGAGCAGTACTTC.

The CDR3 DNA reads as TGTGCCAGCAGCTTAGAGGCCGAAGAGACCCAGTACTTC. This gives the protein CASSLEAEETQYF. The gene calls are TRBV11-3 and TRBJ2-5; D unclear. Germline V lookup: CDR1 SGHNT, CDR2 YENEEA. The CDR3 is 13 amino acids. V lost 0 bases and J lost 3, with 5 bases in between.

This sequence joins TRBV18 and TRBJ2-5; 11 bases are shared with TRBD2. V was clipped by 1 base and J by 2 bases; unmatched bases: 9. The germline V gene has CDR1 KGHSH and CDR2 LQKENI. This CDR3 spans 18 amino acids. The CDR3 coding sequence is TGTGCCAGCTCACCACTCACCAGGCTAGCGGGAGGTCAAGAGACCCAGTACTTC. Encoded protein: CASSPLTRLAGGQETQYF.

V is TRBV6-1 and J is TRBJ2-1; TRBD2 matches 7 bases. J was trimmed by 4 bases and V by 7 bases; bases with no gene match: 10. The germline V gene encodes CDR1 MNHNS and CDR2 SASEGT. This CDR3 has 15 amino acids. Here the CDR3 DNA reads TGTGCCAGCACCTCGGGACTACCCTCTTACAATGAGCAGTTCTTC. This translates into CASTSGLPSYNEQFF.

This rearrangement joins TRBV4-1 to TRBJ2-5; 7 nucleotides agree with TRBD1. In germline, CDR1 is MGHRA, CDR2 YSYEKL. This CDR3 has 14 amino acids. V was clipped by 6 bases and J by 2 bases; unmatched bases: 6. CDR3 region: CASRRQGPQETQYF. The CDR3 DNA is TGCGCCAGCAGGCGACAGGGACCGCAAGAGACCCAGTACTTC.

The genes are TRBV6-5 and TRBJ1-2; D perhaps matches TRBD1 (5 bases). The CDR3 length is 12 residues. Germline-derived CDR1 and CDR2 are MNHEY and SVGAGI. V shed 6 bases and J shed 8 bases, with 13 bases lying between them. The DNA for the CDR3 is TGTGCCAGCAGGGGGCGGGCAGAAGGCTACACCTTC. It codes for CASRGRAEGYTF.

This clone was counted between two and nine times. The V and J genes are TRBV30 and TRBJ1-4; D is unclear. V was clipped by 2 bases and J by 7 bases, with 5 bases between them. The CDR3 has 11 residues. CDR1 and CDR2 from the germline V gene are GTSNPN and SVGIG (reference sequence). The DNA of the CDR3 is TGTGCCTGGAGTCCCGGTGAAAAACTGTTTTTT. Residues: CAWSPGEKLFF.

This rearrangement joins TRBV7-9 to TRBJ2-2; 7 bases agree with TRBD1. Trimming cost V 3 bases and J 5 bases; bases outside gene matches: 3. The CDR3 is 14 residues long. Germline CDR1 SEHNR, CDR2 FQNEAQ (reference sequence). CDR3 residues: CASSLDRTTGELFF. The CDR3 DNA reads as TGTGCCAGCAGCTTGGACAGGACGACCGGGGAGCTGTTTTTT. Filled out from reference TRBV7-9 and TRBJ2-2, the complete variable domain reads DTGVSQNPRHKITKRGQNVTFRCDPISEHNRLYWYRQTLGQGPEFLTYFQNEAQLEKSRLLSDRFSAERPKGSFSTLEIQRTEQGDSAMYLCASSLDRTTGELFFGEGSRLTVL.

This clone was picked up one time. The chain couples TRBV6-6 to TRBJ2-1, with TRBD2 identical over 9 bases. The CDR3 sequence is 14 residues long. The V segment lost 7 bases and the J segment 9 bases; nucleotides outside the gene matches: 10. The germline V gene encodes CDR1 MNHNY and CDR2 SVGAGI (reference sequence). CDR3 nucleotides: TGTGCCAGCACCATAGGGACTAGCAGGCGTGAGCAGTTCTTC. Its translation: CASTIGTSRREQFF.

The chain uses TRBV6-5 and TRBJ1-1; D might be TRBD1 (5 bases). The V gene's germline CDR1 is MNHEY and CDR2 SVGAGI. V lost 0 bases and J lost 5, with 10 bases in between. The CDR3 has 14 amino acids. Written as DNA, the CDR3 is TGTGCCAGCAGTTACTCATATAGGGGAACTGAAGCTTTCTTT. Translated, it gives CASSYSYRGTEAFF.

CDR3 coding DNA: TGTGCCAGCAGTCCTCGACAGGGGACATTAGGTCAGCCCCAGCATTTT. Its protein product is CASSPRQGTLGQPQHF. V usage is TRBV6-6 and J usage is TRBJ1-5; 8 bases fit TRBD1. The CDR3 totals 16 residues. The trim removed 5 bases at V and 6 bases at J, leaving 12 bases unmatched. Per germline, CDR1 MNHNY and CDR2 SVGAGI (reference sequence).

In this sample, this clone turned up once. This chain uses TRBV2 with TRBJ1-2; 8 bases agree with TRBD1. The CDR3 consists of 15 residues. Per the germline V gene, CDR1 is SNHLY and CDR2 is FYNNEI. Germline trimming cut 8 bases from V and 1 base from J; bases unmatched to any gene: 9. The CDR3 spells CASQDRAHNNYGYTF. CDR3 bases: TGTGCCAGCCAGGACAGGGCTCATAATAACTATGGCTACACCTTC.

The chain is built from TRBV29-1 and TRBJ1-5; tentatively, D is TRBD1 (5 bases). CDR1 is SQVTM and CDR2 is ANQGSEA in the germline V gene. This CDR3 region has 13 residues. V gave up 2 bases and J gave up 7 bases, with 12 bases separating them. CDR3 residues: CSVESGPGQPQHF. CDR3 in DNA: TGCAGCGTTGAATCAGGGCCGGGGCAGCCCCAGCATTTT.

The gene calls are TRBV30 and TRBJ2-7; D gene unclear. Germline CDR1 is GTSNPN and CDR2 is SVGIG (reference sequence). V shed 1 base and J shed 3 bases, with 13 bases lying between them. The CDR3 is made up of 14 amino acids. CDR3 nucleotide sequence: TGTGCCTGGAGTGGTGGACGCTTCCTCTACGAGCAGTACTTC. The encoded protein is CAWSGGRFLYEQYF.

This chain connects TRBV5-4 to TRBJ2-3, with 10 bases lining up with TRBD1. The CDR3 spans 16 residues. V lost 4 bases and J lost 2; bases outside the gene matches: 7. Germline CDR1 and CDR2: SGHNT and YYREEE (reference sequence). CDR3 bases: TGTGCCAGCAGCACCATTGGGACAGGGGCCACAGATACGCAGTATTTT. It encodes CASSTIGTGATDTQYF.

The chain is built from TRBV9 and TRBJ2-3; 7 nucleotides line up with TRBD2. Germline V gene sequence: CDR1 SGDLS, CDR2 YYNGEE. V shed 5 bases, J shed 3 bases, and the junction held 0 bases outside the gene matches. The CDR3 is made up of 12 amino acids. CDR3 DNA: TGTGCCAGCAGTAGCGGGACAGATACGCAGTATTTT. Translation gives CASSSGTDTQYF.

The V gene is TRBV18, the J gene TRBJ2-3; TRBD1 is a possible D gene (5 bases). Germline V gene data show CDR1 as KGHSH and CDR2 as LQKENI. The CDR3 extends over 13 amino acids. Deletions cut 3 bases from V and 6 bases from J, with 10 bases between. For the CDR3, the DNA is TGTGCCAGCTCACCCCCAGGGCCGGATACGCAGTATTTT. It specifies CASSPPGPDTQYF. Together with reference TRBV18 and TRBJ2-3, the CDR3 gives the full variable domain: NAGVMQNPRHLVRRRGQEARLRCSPMKGHSHVYWYRQLPEEGLKFMVYLQKENIIDESGMPKERFSAEFPKEGPSILRIQQVVRGDSAAYFCASSPPGPDTQYFGPGTRLTVL.

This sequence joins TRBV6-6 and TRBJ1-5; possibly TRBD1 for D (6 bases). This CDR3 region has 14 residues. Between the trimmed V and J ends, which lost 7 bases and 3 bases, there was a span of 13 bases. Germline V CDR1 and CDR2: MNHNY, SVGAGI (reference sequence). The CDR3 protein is CASTKRTVNQPQHF. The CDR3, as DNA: TGTGCCAGCACTAAGAGGACAGTCAATCAGCCCCAGCATTTT.